Sequencing of this T cell receptor (delta chain) was carried out in a study of γδ T cells in repeated Plasmodium falciparum infection. The V and J ends lost 3 bases and 3 bases respectively, with 32 bases between them. In germline, CDR1 is TVYSNPD, CDR2 GDNSRS (reference sequence). The CDR3 length is 19 residues. Flow sorting of PBMC yielded separate Vgamma9/Vdelta2+ and Vdelta2-negative gammadelta T cell populations for bulk repertoire analysis. With respect to this clone: Its specificity is unknown. TCRdb lists the protein of a much larger clone for this DNA, which differs at residue 14, so this is likely a read error; the protein given here is translated from the DNA itself.

TCRdb reran clone calling via CATT on the multiplex PCR reads. The sample holds tens of thousands of delta-chain clones, about 1.5% seen once. Study-wide results and limits: Over time and infection, Vgamma9/Vdelta2+ repertoires remained highly stable and polyclonal. Vdelta2-negative gammadelta repertoires appeared less diverse and less shared in Malian than Australian children.

Sequenced input: gamma-delta T cells from blood. This clonotype was sampled from a pool of human donors (malaria-infected and uninfected, not separated). The chain uses TRDV3 and TRDJ1; TRDD2 might be the D (7 bases). CDR3 loop: CAFPLPFAGETPYADKLIF. The CDR3, as DNA: TGTGCCTTCCCCCTTCCTTTTGCGGGGGAAACTCCTTACGCCGATAAACTCATCTTT.